What follows describes a single TCR beta chain. Its cognate antigen has yet to be identified. Qualities for individual bases were not recorded, and no much larger clone is one base off. The data originate from a study of blood T cells in healthy people across ages (dated by TCRdb to 2014 to 2015). With regard to the full study: In model experiments, template switching captured about one uniquely barcoded TCR beta cDNA molecule for every two T cells. To avoid experimental bias, donors of different ages were spread randomly across the sequencing lanes. To track age-related changes in TCR beta repertoire diversity, the study relied on deep sequencing normalized with unique cDNA molecular identifiers. Using the same blood draw, the study looked at two additional independent replicas of 1 million unique cDNA reads for two donors, one aged 18 to 30 and the other aged 80 or older. Four age groups were formed from the donors: young (average 16 years), middle-aged (around 40), aged (roughly 59) and long-lived (about 80).

The approximately 39 donors, aged about 6 to 95 years, were systemically healthy Caucasian individuals from Russia. About 9.6 milliliters of peripheral blood were collected from each donor into EDTA-treated Vacutainer tubes. Ficoll-Paque density-gradient centrifugation was used to isolate PBMCs, with at least 6 million per sample. Total RNA, at least 6 micrograms per sample, was extracted from PBMCs with Trizol reagent. The percentages of naive CD45RAhigh/CD27high T cells were determined by flow cytometry on a PBMC aliquot from every donor. Study-wide conclusions, independent of this receptor: There was a strong correlation between observed TCR beta diversity and the percentage of naive T cells measured by flow cytometry. Estimates of total diversity based on one million sequenced T cells were regarded as lower bounds and as underestimates. As age increased, observed TCR beta diversity per million T cells dropped in a roughly linear way, and a significant reduction was already evident by age 40. Donor CMV infection status was unknown, potentially confounding age-related changes in expanded clonotypes. Since profiling was done on bulk unsorted PBMCs, naive and antigen-experienced compartments could not be conclusively compared. The long-lived group showed more naive CD4+ T cells, fewer expanded clones and increased TCR diversity than the aged group, suggesting age selection.

Library generation was performed with 5' RACE. The data were produced on an Illumina HiSeq 2500. A second about 7 to 11 cycle PCR used a sample-barcoded 5' primer and a J-beta primer mix. Each TCR beta cDNA molecule received a unique molecular identifier from a template-switch 5' adaptor carrying 12 random nucleotides. Each sample yielded at least 2.5 million CDR3-containing paired-end reads. First-strand cDNA synthesis was performed from all RNA using the Mint cDNA synthesis kit, with priming by a TRBC-specific oligonucleotide. Following uracil-DNA glycosylase treatment, all cDNA underwent a first 18-cycle PCR with the universal primers M1SS and BC2_uni_R. Turning to the authors' computational methods: For normalization, 1 million high-quality reads, each with a distinct molecular identifier, were randomly selected from each sample. Instead of being binned into consensus sequences, reads that shared molecular identifiers were thrown out. MiTCR, with a Q25 quality threshold and the strictest error-elimination algorithm, was used for CDR3 identification, clonotype clustering and error correction. A nonparametric unseen species model using Euler transformation provided a lower-bound estimate of total TCR beta diversity. The public reads were reprocessed in TCRdb via fastp at Q25 and MiXCR, keeping in-frame beta chains. Rows with one shared CDR3 protein collapse into an entry with the most common genes and DNA. It is TCRdb's table, rather than the study itself, that gives the V and J calls and clone size. The sample contains roughly 1.6 million distinct CDR3 sequences, about 31% of them found a single time. The biggest ten clones account for roughly 12% of the sample.

The CDR3 measures 15 amino acids from cysteine to phenylalanine. Kept here is only the CDR3 DNA, which spans 45 bases and is read in frame from base 1. This TCR derives from a woman aged 30 to 39 in good health. Rearrangement joined TRBV12-3 or TRBV12-4 to TRBJ2-7; the D segment cannot be called with confidence. Near its end, the DNA agrees better with TRBJ2-5, so the J call may be wrong. Sample: blood. The sequenced DNA is TGTGCCAGCAGTTCCCCCAGGAATTGGCGGGAGACCCAGTACTTC. This sequence encodes CASSSPRNWRETQYF.